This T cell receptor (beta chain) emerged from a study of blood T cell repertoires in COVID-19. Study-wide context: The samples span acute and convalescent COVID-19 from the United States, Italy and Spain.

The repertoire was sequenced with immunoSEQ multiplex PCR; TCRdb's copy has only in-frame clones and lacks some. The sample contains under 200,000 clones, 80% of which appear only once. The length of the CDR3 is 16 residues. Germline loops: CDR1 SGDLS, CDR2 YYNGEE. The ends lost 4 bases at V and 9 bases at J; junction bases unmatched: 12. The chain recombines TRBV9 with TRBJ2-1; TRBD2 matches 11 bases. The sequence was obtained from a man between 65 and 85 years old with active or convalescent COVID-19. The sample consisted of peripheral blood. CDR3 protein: CASSSRTSGSWSEQFF. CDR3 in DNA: TGTGCCAGCAGCTCTCGCACTAGCGGGAGTTGGAGTGAGCAGTTCTTC.